Below are 19 T cell receptor beta chains sequenced from a single sample in a study of Ad26.COV2.S vaccination and SARS-CoV-2 variants. Treatment of the sample: roughly 20 received Ad26.COV2.S at low or high dose, single or two shots; five or six received placebo; per-sample allocation not given. Following the first vaccine or placebo injection, samples were taken on day 63. Only in-frame clones appear in the TCRdb table, and some are missing; sequencing was by immunoSEQ multiplex PCR. This sample has around 340,000 clones; roughly 91% occur once, and the top ten carry 5%. The specimen comprised peripheral blood, sampled in a trial of Ad26.COV2.S vaccine versus placebo. The source is a person between 18 and 65 years old who received the Ad26.COV2.S COVID-19 vaccine or a placebo.

The chain is built from TRBV5-1 and TRBJ1-3, with no clear D. CDR1 is SGHRS and CDR2 is YFSETQ in the germline V gene. V lost 0 bases and J 8 bases, leaving 12 bases between the germline ends. This CDR3 spans 14 amino acids. CDR3 region: CASSLASFKDTIYF. The DNA of the CDR3 is TGCGCCAGCAGCTTGGCCAGTTTTAAGGACACCATATATTTT.

The J gene is TRBJ2-1, the V gene TRBV6-5; the D is unclear. Germline values: CDR1 MNHEY, CDR2 SVGAGI. CDR3 size: 14 residues. V lost 0 bases and J lost 2, with 5 bases in between. For the CDR3, the DNA is TGTGCCAGCAGTTACTCGAGGCCCTACAATGAGCAGTTCTTC. Encoded protein: CASSYSRPYNEQFF.

The rearrangement joins TRBV9 to TRBJ2-4; D ambiguous. This CDR3 has 12 residues. The ends were cut back, 0 bases at V and 12 bases at J, with 10 bases in the middle. CDR1 and CDR2 (germline): SGDLS, YYNGEE. For the CDR3, the DNA is TGTGCCAGCAGCGTAGGGAGCGATCCTCAGTACTTC. Translating it yields CASSVGSDPQYF.

In this sample, this clone turned up once. The rearrangement uses TRBV3-1 (or the pseudogene TRBV3-2) and TRBJ2-1; 10 nucleotides line up with TRBD2. Looked up from germline, CDR1 is LGHDT and CDR2 is YNNKEL (reference sequence). This CDR3 contains 22 residues. V gave up 0 bases and J gave up 0 bases; unmatched junction bases: 17. The CDR3, as DNA: TGTGCCAGCAGCCAAGACCCCCTCCTAGCGGGAGATCAACATAGCTCCTACAATGAGCAGTTCTTC. Protein product: CASSQDPLLAGDQHSSYNEQFF.

The V and J genes are TRBV11-2 and TRBJ1-2; 9 bases map to TRBD1. Trimming at V came to 4 bases and at J to 2 bases, leaving 5 bases not matched to a gene. The CDR3 contains 15 residues. Germline V CDR1 and CDR2: SGHAT, FQNNGV. The CDR3 DNA follows: TGTGCCAGCAGCTCGGGACAGGGAATCAACTATGGCTACACCTTC. Its translation: CASSSGQGINYGYTF.

This clone occurred once. This chain links TRBV3-1 (or the pseudogene TRBV3-2) with TRBJ1-1, with 7 positions matching TRBD1. CDR1 and CDR2 (germline): LGHDT, YNNKEL (reference sequence). CDR3 length equals 15 residues. The trim removed 6 bases at V and 3 bases at J, leaving 10 bases unmatched. The CDR3 sequence is CASRDRALGDTEAFF. CDR3 sequence (DNA): TGTGCCAGCAGAGACAGGGCCCTTGGAGACACTGAAGCTTTCTTT.

The chain carries TRBV5-1 and TRBJ1-4, with 8 nucleotides matching TRBD1. V was clipped by 4 bases and J by 7 bases; unmatched bases: 15. This CDR3 contains 17 residues. CDR1 SGHRS and CDR2 YFSETQ come from the germline V gene. Here the CDR3 DNA reads TGCGCCAGCAGCACTTCTCAGGGGGCTGATGGGGGTGAAAAACTGTTTTTT. Translated, it gives CASSTSQGADGGEKLFF.

The V and J genes are TRBV19 and TRBJ2-7; D perhaps matches TRBD2 (6 bases). This CDR3 has 16 amino acids. V dropped 5 bases and J dropped 7 bases, with 24 bases sitting between them. Germline CDR1 is LNHDA and CDR2 is SQIVND (reference sequence). CDR3 in amino acids: CASSPRGDGRFGEQYF. The DNA for the CDR3 is TGTGCCAGTAGTCCCCGGGGTGACGGGAGATTCGGGGAGCAGTACTTC.

The chain is built from TRBV7-6 and TRBJ2-3, with 7 bases that match TRBD1. The CDR3 sequence is 17 residues long. Unmatched junction bases numbered 10, after V lost 0 bases and J lost 4 bases. The germline CDR1 and CDR2 sequences are SGHVS and FNYEAQ. The CDR3 nucleotides are TGTGCCAGCAGCTTAGCGCTGGGACAGCTGGGCCCAGATACGCAGTATTTT. This encodes CASSLALGQLGPDTQYF.

The rearrangement uses TRBV15 and TRBJ2-2; no firm D call. Trimming stripped 0 bases from V and 6 bases from J, with 11 bases between. The CDR3 is 15 residues long. Germline loops: CDR1 LNHNV, CDR2 YYDKDF (reference sequence). In DNA, the CDR3 is TGTGCCACCAGCAGAGATAGGTGGGCAGCCGGGGAGCTGTTTTTT. This gives the protein CATSRDRWAAGELFF.

The chain carries TRBV18 and TRBJ2-1; 11 positions match TRBD2. The germline V gene has CDR1 KGHSH and CDR2 LQKENI. V lost 5 bases, J lost 10 bases, and 13 bases stayed unmatched. There are 16 residues in the CDR3. CDR3 residues: CASSATSGSIPTEQFF. The CDR3 DNA reads as TGTGCCAGCTCAGCCACTAGCGGGAGCATTCCCACGGAGCAGTTCTTC.

V usage is TRBV6-1 and J usage is TRBJ2-5; D perhaps matches TRBD2 (6 bases). The germline V gene encodes CDR1 MNHNS and CDR2 SASEGT. Trimming pared 2 bases from V and 5 bases from J, leaving 21 bases between. The CDR3 has 17 residues. The CDR3: CASSEKLAALLGETQYF. For the CDR3, the DNA is TGTGCCAGCAGTGAAAAGTTAGCGGCGCTGCTGGGGGAGACCCAGTACTTC.

For this clone: The sample carries other DNA sequences with the same CDR3. The chain is built from TRBV7-2 and TRBJ2-5; no reliable D call. The length of the CDR3 is 13 residues. Germline lookup yields CDR1 SGHTA and CDR2 FQGNSA. V lost 1 base and J 5 bases, leaving 8 bases between the germline ends. The CDR3 loop is CASSLGLGETQYF. The DNA for the CDR3 is TGTGCCAGCAGCTTAGGTCTCGGGGAGACCCAGTACTTC.

The J gene is TRBJ1-2, the V gene TRBV28; 8 nucleotides align to TRBD1. Germline V CDR1 and CDR2: MDHEN, SYDVKM. The V gene end was trimmed by 2 bases and the J gene end by 1 base; junction bases not matched to a gene: 3. This CDR3 region has 15 residues. CDR3 in DNA: TGTGCCAGCAGTTTACAGGGGGCCCTTAACTATGGCTACACCTTC. Protein sequence: CASSLQGALNYGYTF.

This clone was counted once. The chain recombines TRBV7-2 with TRBJ2-7; 9 bases match TRBD1. V lost 5 bases and J lost 4; bases outside the gene matches: 9. CDR1 SGHTA and CDR2 FQGNSA come from the germline V gene. The CDR3 loop spans 15 amino acids. CDR3 sequence (DNA): TGTGCCAGCAGCCCACCCGGGACAGGGAATTACGAGCAGTACTTC. Its protein product is CASSPPGTGNYEQYF.

The chain carries TRBV18 and TRBJ2-5, with a tentative D call TRBD2 (6 bases). This CDR3 is 16 amino acids long. V was trimmed by 0 bases and J by 5 bases, leaving 16 bases between them. The germline V gene encodes CDR1 KGHSH and CDR2 LQKENI. CDR3 coding DNA: TGTGCCAGCTCACCACCGGGAGGAGAGGGCGGGGAGACCCAGTACTTC. As protein: CASSPPGGEGGETQYF.

The rearrangement links TRBV15 to TRBJ1-2; 11 bases are shared with TRBD1. The V gene end was trimmed by 0 bases and the J gene end by 8 bases; junction bases not matched to a gene: 8. CDR1 and CDR2 (germline): LNHNV, YYDKDF (reference sequence). The CDR3 sequence is 16 residues long. The CDR3 DNA reads as TGTGCCACCAGCAGAGATAGAAGGGGACAGGGGGACGGCTACACCTTC. Translating gives CATSRDRRGQGDGYTF.

The chain has TRBV7-9 and TRBJ2-5, with D possibly being TRBD2 (6 bases). The CDR3 spans 13 residues. The germline V gene has CDR1 SEHNR and CDR2 FQNEAQ (reference sequence). Trimming removed 2 bases from V and 2 bases from J, with 6 bases in between. CDR3 loop: CASSLSGQETQYF. The CDR3 nucleotides read TGTGCCAGCAGCTTAAGCGGGCAAGAGACCCAGTACTTC.

The rearrangement uses TRBV6-2 or TRBV6-3 and TRBJ2-3, with D possibly being TRBD2 (6 bases). In germline, CDR1 is MNHEY, CDR2 SVGEGT. There are 16 residues in the CDR3. With 6 bases removed from V and 3 bases from J, the gap between germline ends came to 19 bases. CDR3 residues: CASSRRTTLTTDTQYF. CDR3 coding DNA: TGTGCCAGCAGCCGCCGGACTACCCTTACTACAGATACGCAGTATTTT.